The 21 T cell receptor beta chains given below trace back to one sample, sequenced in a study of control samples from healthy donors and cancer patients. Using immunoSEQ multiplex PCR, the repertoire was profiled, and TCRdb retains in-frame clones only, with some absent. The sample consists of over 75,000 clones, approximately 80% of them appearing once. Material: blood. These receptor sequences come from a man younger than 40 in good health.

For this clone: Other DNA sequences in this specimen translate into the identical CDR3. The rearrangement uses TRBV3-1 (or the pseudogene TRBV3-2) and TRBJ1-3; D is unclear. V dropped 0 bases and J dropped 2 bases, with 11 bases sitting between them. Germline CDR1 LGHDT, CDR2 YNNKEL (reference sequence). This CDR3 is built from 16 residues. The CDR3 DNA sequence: TGTGCCAGCAGCCAAGATTGGGCAGGAGCTGGAAACACCATATATTTT. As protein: CASSQDWAGAGNTIYF.

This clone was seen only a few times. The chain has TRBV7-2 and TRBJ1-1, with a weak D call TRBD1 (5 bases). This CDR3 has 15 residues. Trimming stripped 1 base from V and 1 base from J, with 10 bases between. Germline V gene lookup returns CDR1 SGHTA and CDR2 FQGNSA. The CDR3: CASSLDGAANTEAFF. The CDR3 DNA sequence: TGTGCCAGCAGCTTAGATGGGGCTGCGAACACTGAAGCTTTCTTT.

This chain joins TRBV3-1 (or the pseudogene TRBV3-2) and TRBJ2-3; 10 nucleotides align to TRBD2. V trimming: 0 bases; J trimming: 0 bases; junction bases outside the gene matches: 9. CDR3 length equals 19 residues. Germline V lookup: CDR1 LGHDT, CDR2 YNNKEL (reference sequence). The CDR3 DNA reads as TGTGCCAGCAGCCAAGATCCTCCAGCGGGGGGGACTAGCACAGATACGCAGTATTTT. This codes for CASSQDPPAGGTSTDTQYF.

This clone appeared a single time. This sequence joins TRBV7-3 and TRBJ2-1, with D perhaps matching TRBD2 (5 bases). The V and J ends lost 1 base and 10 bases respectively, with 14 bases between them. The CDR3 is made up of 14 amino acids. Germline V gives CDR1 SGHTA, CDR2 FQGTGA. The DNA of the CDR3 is TGTGCCAGCAGCTTAATGGGTGCGGGCGGGGAGCAGTTCTTC. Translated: CASSLMGAGGEQFF.

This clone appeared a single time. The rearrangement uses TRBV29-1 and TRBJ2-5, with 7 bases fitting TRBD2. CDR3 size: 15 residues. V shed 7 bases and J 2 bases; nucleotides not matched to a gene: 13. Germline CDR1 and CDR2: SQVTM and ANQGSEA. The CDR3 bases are TGCAGCGCCAGGGCCGGGACTAACGTTCAAGAGACCCAGTACTTC. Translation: CSARAGTNVQETQYF.

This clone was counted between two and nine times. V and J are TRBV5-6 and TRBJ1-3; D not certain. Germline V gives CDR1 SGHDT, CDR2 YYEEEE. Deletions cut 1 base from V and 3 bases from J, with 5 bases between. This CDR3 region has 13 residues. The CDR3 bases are TGTGCCAGCAGCTTGACAAGTGGAAACACCATATATTTT. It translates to CASSLTSGNTIYF.

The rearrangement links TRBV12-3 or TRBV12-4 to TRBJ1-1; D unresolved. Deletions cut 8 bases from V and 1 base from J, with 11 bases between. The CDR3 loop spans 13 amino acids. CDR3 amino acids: CASGIRGNTEAFF. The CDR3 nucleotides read TGTGCCAGCGGGATACGGGGGAACACTGAAGCTTTCTTT.

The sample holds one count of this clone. As DNA, the CDR3 is TGTGCCAGCAGTACCAAATGGGAGAACACTGAAGCTTTCTTT. As protein: CASSTKWENTEAFF. This chain links TRBV6-5 with TRBJ1-1; no clear D. CDR1 and CDR2 from the germline V gene are MNHEY and SVGAGI. This CDR3 region has 14 residues. V dropped 5 bases and J dropped 1 base, with 11 bases sitting between them.

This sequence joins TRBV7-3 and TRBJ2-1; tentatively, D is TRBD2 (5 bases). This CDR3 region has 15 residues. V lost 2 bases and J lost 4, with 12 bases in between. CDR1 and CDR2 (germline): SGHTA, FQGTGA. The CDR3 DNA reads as TGTGCCAGCAGCTTAGAGGGTTTAGGATACAATGAGCAGTTCTTC. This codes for CASSLEGLGYNEQFF.

CDR3 nucleotide sequence: TGTGCCAGCAGCACCTCCTATGGTCTCGATACGCAGTATTTT. Residues: CASSTSYGLDTQYF. The genes are TRBV13 and TRBJ2-3; D is undetermined. This CDR3 has 14 residues. V was shortened by 5 bases and J by 6 bases, with 15 bases between the two germline ends. Germline CDR1 and CDR2: PRHDT and FYEKMQ (reference sequence).

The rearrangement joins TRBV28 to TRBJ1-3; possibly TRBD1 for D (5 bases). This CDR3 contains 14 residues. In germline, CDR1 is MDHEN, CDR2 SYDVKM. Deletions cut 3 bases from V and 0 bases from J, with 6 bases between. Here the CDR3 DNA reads TGTGCCAGCAGTTTCGGGGGCTCTGGAAACACCATATATTTT. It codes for CASSFGGSGNTIYF.

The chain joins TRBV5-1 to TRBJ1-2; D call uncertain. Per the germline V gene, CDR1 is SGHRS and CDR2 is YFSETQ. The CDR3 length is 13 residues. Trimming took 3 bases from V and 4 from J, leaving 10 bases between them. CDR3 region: CASSSEIGYGYTF. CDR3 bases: TGCGCCAGCAGCTCGGAGATTGGCTATGGCTACACCTTC.

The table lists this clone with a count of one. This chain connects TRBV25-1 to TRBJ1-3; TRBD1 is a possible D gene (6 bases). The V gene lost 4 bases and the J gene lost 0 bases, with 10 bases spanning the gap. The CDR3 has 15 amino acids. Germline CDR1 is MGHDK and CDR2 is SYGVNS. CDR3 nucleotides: TGTGCCAGCAGTGCCACAGGGCTCTCTGGAAACACCATATATTTT. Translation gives CASSATGLSGNTIYF.

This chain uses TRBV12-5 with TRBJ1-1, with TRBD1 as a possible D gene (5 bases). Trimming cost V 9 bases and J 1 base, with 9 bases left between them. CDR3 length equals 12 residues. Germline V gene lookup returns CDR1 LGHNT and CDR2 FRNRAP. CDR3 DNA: TGTGCTAGATCACAGGAGAACACTGAAGCTTTCTTT. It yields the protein CARSQENTEAFF.

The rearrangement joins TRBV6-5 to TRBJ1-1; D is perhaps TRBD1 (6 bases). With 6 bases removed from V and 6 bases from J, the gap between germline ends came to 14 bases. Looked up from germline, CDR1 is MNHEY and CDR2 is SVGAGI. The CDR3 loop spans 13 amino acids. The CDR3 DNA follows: TGTGCCAGCAGGGACACAGGGTTACCTGAAGCTTTCTTT. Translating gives CASRDTGLPEAFF.

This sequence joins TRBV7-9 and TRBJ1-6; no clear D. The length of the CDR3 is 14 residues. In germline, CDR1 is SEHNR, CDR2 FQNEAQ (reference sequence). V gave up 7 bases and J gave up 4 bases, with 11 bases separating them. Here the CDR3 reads CASTQTTYNSPLHF. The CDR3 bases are TGTGCCAGCACGCAGACGACTTATAATTCACCCCTCCACTTT.

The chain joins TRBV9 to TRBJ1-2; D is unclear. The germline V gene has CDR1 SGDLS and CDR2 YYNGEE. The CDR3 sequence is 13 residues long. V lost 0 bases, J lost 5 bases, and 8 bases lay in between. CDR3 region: CASSVDGEYGYTF. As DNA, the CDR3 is TGTGCCAGCAGCGTAGATGGGGAATATGGCTACACCTTC.

CDR3 sequence reads: CASSEIEEAHF. Written as DNA, the CDR3 is TGTGCCAGCAGTGAAATCGAAGAGGCCCACTTT. J is TRBJ1-6 and V is TRBV6-1, with unresolved D. Trimming took off 2 bases at V and 18 bases at J, with 11 bases between the two ends. The CDR3 has 11 residues. The germline V gene encodes CDR1 MNHNS and CDR2 SASEGT.

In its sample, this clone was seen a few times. The CDR3 bases are TGTGCCAGCGGGTCGGGACCTTACGAGCAGTACTTC. Its protein product is CASGSGPYEQYF. The chain links TRBV12-3 or TRBV12-4 to TRBJ2-7, with D possibly being TRBD1 or TRBD2 (5 bases each). CDR3 length: 12 residues. The V end lost 8 bases, the J end lost 4 bases, and 12 bases lay between the germline ends.

The CDR3 sequence is CAWRTGNSGNTIYF. CDR3 DNA: TGTGCCTGGAGGACAGGGAACTCTGGAAACACCATATATTTT. The chain joins TRBV30 to TRBJ1-3, with 7 bases matching TRBD1. CDR3 length: 14 residues. CDR1 and CDR2 from the germline V gene are GTSNPN and SVGIG (reference sequence). V shed 3 bases and J 0 bases; nucleotides not matched to a gene: 2. Variable domain in full (rest from reference TRBV30 and TRBJ1-3): SQTIHQWPATLVQPVGSPLSLECTVEGTSNPNLYWYRQAAGRGLQLLFYSVGIGQISSEVPQNLSASRPQDRQFILSSKKLLLSDSGFYLCAWRTGNSGNTIYFGEGSWLTVV.

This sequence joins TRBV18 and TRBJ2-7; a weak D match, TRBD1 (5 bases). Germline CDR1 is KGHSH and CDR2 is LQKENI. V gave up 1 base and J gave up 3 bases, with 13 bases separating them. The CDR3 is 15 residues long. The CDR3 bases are TGTGCCAGCTCACCACGAAGGACACCCGACTACGAGCAGTACTTC. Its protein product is CASSPRRTPDYEQYF.